The 2 T cell receptor beta chains reported below all come from one sample, sequenced in a study of beta chain features in type 1 diabetes. TCRB transcripts that were expressed got sequenced, as all of the isolated RNA had been reverse transcribed. Profiled with immunoSEQ multiplex PCR; TCRdb holds only in-frame clones, not every one. The sample has under 900,000 clones, roughly a sixth seen once; the top ten hold around 0.02%. Sequencing input: naive CD4+ T cells from blood. The receptors shown here come from a woman aged 18-35 years in good health.

CDR3 nucleotide sequence: TGTGCCAGTGACAGAGATAGCAATCAGCCCCAGCATTTT. Amino acids: CASDRDSNQPQHF. The V and J genes are TRBV2 and TRBJ1-5; tentatively, D is TRBD1 (5 bases). Per germline, CDR1 SNHLY and CDR2 FYNNEI. V dropped 9 bases and J dropped 0 bases, with 9 bases sitting between them. This CDR3 contains 13 residues.

The chain joins TRBV18 to TRBJ1-2; tentatively, D is TRBD1 (6 bases). The length of the CDR3 is 18 residues. Trimming cost V 1 base and J 0 bases, with 18 bases left between them. Germline-derived CDR1 and CDR2 are KGHSH and LQKENI. The CDR3 DNA sequence: TGTGCCAGCTCACCACGGCCTAGCCGGGACACTACTAACTATGGCTACACCTTC. Amino acids: CASSPRPSRDTTNYGYTF.